What follows is one TCR beta chain and its context. No antigen is known for it. Generated by immunoSEQ multiplex PCR, the TCRdb table keeps only in-frame clones and is missing some. The sample yields about 390,000 clones, about 88% seen once. This sample was taken from a study of Ad26.COV2.S vaccination and SARS-CoV-2 variants. About the research overall: The donor belonged to the COV1001 Ad26.COV2.S trial arm. Ad26.COV2.S shots went into the muscle once or twice, 56 days apart.

Study observations and caveats: Quantification of TCR breadth and depth may have yielded underestimates of total T cell responses. People who got the vaccine or the placebo had similar non-spike TCR breadth.

The germline V and J ends were trimmed by 0 bases and 3 bases, with 9 bases remaining between them. Per the germline V gene, CDR1 is MGHRA and CDR2 is YSYEKL. The CDR3 consists of 14 residues. Treatment in this sample: around 19 received Ad26.COV2.S at low or high dose, single or two shots; 5 received placebo; per-sample allocation not given. Specimen acquisition occurred on day 63 following the initial vaccine or placebo injection. The clonotype originates from a person between 18 and 65 years old who received the Ad26.COV2.S COVID-19 vaccine or a placebo. This chain uses TRBV4-1 with TRBJ2-7, with D possibly matching TRBD1 (6 bases). The sequences come from peripheral blood, collected in a trial of Ad26.COV2.S vaccine versus placebo. The DNA of the CDR3 is TGCGCCAGCAGCCAAGATAACAGGGACTACGAGCAGTACTTC. Translating gives CASSQDNRDYEQYF.